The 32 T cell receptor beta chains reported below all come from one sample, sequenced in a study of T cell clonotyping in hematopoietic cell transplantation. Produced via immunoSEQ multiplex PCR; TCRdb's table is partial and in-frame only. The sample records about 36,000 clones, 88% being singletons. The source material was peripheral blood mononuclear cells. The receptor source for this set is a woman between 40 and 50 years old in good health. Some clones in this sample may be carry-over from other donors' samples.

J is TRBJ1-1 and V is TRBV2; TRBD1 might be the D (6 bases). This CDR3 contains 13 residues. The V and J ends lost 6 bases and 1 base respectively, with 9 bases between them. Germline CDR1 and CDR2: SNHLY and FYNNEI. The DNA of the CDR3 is TGTGCCAGCAGGACAGGATGGAACACTGAAGCTTTCTTT. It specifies CASRTGWNTEAFF.

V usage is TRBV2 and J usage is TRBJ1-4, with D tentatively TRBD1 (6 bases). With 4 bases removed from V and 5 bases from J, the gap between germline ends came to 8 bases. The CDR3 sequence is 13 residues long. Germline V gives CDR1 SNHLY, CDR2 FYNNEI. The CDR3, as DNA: TGTGCCAGCAGTGTTGGACAGAATGAAAAACTGTTTTTT. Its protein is CASSVGQNEKLFF.

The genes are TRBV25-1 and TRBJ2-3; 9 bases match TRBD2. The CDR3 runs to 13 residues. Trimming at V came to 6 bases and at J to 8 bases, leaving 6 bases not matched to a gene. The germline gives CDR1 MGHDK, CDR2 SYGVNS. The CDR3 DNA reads TGTGCCAGCAGCGCCCTAGCGGGAATTACGCAGTATTTT. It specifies CASSALAGITQYF.

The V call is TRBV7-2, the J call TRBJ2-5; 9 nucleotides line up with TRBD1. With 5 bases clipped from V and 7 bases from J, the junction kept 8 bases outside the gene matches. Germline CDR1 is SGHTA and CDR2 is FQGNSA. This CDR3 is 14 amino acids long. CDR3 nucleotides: TGTGCCAGCAGCCCGACGACAGGGGGGGGGACCCAGTACTTC. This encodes CASSPTTGGGTQYF.

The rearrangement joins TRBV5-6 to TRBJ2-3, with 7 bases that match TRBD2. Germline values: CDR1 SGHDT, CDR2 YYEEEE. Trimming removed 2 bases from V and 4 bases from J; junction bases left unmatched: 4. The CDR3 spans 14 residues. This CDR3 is CASSLAGSSDTQYF. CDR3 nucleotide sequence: TGTGCCAGCAGCTTAGCGGGGAGTTCAGATACGCAGTATTTT.

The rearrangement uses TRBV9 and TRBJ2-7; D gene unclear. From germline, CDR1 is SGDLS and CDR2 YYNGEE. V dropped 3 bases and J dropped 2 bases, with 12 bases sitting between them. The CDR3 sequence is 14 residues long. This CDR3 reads CASSGTLETYEQYF. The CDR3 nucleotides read TGTGCCAGCAGCGGAACCCTGGAGACCTACGAGCAGTACTTC.

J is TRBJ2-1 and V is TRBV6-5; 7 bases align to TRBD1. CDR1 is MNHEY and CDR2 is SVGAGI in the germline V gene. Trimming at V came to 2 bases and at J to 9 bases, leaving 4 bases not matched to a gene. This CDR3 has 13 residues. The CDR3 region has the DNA TGTGCCAGCAGTTACGCGGCAGGGGGTGAGCAGTTCTTC. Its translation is CASSYAAGGEQFF.

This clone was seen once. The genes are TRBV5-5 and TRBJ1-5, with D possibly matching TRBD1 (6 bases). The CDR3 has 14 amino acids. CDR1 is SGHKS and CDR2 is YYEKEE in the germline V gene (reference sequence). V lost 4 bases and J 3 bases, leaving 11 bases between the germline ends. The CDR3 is CASSTRTVNQPQHF. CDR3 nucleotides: TGTGCCAGCAGCACCAGGACAGTCAATCAGCCCCAGCATTTT.

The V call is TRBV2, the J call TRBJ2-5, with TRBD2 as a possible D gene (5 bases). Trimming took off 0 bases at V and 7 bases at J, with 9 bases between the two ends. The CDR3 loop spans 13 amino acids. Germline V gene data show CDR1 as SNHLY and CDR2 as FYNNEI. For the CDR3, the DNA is TGTGCCAGCAGTGAAGCGCGGGTAGGGACCCAGTACTTC. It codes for CASSEARVGTQYF.

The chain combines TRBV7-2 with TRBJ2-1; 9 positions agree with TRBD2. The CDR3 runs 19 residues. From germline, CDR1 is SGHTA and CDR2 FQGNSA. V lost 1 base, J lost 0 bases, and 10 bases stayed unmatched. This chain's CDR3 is CASSLVTLAGLGSYNEQFF. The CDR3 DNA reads TGTGCCAGCAGCTTAGTCACACTAGCGGGTCTTGGCTCCTACAATGAGCAGTTCTTC.

CDR3 in amino acids: CASRQGGTLYEQYF. CDR3 coding DNA: TGTGCCAGCAGGCAGGGGGGGACTCTCTACGAGCAGTACTTC. The rearrangement uses TRBV28 and TRBJ2-7, with D possibly called TRBD1 or TRBD2 (7 bases each). The germline gives CDR1 MDHEN, CDR2 SYDVKM. The germline V and J ends were trimmed by 6 bases and 3 bases, with 15 bases remaining between them. There are 14 residues in the CDR3. Using reference TRBV28 and TRBJ2-7 for the parts outside the CDR3, the full variable domain is DVKVTQSSRYLVKRTGEKVFLECVQDMDHENMFWYRQDPGLGLRLIYFSYDVKMKEKGDIPEGYSVSREKKERFSLILESASTNQTSMYLCASRQGGTLYEQYFGPGTRLTVT.

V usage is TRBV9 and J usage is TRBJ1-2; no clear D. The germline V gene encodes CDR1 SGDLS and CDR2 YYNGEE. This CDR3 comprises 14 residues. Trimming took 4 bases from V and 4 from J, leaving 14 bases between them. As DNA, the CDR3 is TGTGCCAGCAGCCCCAATCCCAGGAGCTATGGCTACACCTTC. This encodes CASSPNPRSYGYTF.

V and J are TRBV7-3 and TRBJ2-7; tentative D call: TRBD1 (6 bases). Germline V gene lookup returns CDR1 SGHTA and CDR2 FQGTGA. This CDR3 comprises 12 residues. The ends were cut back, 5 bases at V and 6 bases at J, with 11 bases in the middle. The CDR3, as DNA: TGTGCCAGCAGCACGGGACAAGGCGAGCAGTACTTC. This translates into CASSTGQGEQYF.

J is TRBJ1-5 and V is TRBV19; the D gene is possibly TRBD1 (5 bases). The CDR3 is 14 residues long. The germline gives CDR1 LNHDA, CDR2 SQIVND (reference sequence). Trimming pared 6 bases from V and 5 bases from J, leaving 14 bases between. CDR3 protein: CASRLTGDDQPQHF. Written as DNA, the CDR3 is TGTGCCAGTAGACTGACTGGGGACGATCAGCCCCAGCATTTT.

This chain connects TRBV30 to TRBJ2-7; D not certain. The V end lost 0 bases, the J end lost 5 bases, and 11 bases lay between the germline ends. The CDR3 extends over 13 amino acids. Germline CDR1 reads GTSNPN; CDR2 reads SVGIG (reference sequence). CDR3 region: CAWSVGFGNEQYF. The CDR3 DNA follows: TGTGCCTGGAGTGTAGGGTTTGGGAACGAGCAGTACTTC.

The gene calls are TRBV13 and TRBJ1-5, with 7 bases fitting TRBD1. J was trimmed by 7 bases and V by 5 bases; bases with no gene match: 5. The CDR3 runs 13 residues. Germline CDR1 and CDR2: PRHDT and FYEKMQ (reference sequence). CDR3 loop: CASSLDRVQPQHF. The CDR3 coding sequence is TGTGCCAGCAGCCTCGACAGGGTACAGCCCCAGCATTTT.

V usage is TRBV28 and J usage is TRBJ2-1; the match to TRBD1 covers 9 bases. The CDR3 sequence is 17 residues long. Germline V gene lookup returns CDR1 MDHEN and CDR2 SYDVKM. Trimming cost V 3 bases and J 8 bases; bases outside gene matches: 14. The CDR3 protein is CASSFGGRDRDKHEQFF. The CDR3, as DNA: TGTGCCAGCAGTTTTGGAGGAAGGGACAGGGATAAGCATGAGCAGTTCTTC.

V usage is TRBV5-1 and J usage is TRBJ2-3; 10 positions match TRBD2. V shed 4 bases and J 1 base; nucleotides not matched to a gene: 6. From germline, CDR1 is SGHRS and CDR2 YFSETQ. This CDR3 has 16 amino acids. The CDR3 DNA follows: TGCGCCAGCAGCATCACTAGCGGGGTAGGCACAGATACGCAGTATTTT. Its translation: CASSITSGVGTDTQYF.

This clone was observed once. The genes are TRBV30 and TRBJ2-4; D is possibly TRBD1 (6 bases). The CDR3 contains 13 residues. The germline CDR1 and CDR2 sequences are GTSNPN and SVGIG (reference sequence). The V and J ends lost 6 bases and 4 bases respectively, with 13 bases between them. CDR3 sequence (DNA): TGTGCCTGCACTTGGACAGAGAAAAACATTCAGTACTTC. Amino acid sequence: CACTWTEKNIQYF. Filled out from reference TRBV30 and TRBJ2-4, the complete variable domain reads SQTIHQWPATLVQPVGSPLSLECTVEGTSNPNLYWYRQAAGRGLQLLFYSVGIGQISSEVPQNLSASRPQDRQFILSSKKLLLSDSGFYLCACTWTEKNIQYFGAGTRLSVL.

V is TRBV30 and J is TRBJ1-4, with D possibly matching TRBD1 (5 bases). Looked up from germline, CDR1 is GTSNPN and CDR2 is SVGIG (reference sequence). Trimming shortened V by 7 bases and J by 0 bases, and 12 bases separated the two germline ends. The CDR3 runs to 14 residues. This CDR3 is CAFGAQATNEKLFF. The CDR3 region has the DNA TGTGCCTTCGGGGCGCAGGCAACTAATGAAAAACTGTTTTTT. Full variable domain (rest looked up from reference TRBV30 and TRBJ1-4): SQTIHQWPATLVQPVGSPLSLECTVEGTSNPNLYWYRQAAGRGLQLLFYSVGIGQISSEVPQNLSASRPQDRQFILSSKKLLLSDSGFYLCAFGAQATNEKLFFGSGTQLSVL.

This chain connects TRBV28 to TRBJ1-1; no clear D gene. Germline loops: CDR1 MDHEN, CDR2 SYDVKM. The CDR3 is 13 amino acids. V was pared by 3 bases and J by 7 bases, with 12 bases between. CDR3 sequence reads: CASSLVQTNEAFF. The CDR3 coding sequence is TGTGCCAGCAGTTTGGTCCAGACGAATGAAGCTTTCTTT.

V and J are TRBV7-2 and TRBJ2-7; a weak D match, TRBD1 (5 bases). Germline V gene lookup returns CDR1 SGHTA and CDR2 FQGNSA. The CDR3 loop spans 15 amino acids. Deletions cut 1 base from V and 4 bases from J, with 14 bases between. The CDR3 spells CASSLGRGAEYEQYF. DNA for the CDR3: TGTGCCAGCAGCTTAGGGCGTGGGGCGGAATACGAGCAGTACTTC.

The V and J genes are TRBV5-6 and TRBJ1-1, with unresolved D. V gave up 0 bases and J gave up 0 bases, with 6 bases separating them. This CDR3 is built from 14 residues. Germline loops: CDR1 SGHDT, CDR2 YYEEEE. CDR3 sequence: CASSLVQMNTEAFF. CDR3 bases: TGTGCCAGCAGCTTGGTTCAGATGAACACTGAAGCTTTCTTT.

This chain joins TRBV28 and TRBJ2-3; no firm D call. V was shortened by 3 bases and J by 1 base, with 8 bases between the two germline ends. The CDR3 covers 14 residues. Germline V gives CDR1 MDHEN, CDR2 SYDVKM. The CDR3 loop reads CASSFLSGTDTQYF. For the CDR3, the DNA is TGTGCCAGCAGTTTTTTGTCGGGCACAGATACGCAGTATTTT.

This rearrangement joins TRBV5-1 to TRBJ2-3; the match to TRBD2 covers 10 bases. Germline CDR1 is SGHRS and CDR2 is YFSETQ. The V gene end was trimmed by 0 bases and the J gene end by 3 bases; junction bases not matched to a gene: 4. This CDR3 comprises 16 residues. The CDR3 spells CASSLAAAGGTDTQYF. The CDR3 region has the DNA TGCGCCAGCAGCTTGGCTGCAGCGGGAGGGACAGATACGCAGTATTTT.

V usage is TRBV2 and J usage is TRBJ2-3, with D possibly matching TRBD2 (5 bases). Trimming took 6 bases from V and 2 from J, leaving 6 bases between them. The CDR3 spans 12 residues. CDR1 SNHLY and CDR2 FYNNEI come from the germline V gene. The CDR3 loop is CASRDFTDTQYF. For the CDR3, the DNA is TGTGCCAGCAGGGACTTCACAGATACGCAGTATTTT.

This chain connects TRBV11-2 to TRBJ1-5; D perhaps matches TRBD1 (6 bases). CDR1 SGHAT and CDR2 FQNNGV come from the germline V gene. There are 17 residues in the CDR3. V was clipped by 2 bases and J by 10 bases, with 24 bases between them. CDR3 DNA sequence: TGTGCCAGCAGCTTATCCCACGGCGTAACAGGGTTCCCCCCCCAGCATTTT. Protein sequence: CASSLSHGVTGFPPQHF.

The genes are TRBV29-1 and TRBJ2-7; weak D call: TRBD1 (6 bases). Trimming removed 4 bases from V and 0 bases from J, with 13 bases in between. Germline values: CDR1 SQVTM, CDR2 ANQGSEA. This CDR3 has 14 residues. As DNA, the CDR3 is TGCAGCGTTGCCGACAGGCCGTTCTCCTACGAGCAGTACTTC. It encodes CSVADRPFSYEQYF.

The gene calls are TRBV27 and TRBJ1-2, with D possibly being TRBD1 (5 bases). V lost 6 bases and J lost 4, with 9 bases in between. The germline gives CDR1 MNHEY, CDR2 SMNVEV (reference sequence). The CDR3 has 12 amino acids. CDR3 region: CASSGGLYGYTF. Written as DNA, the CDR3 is TGTGCCAGCAGCGGGGGACTCTATGGCTACACCTTC.

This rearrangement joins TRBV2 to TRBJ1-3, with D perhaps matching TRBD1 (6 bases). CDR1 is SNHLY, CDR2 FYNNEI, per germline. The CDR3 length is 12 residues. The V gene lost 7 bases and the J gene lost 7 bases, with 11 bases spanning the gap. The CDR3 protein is CASKGQGNTIYF. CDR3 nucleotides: TGTGCCAGCAAAGGGCAGGGGAACACCATATATTTT.

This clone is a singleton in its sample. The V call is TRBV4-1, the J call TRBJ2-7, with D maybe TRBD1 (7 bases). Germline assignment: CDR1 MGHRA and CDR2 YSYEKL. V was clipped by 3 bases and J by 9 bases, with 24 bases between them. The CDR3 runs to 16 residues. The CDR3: CASSQDYQGEANGQYF. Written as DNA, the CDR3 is TGCGCCAGCAGCCAGGATTATCAGGGGGAGGCGAACGGGCAGTACTTC.

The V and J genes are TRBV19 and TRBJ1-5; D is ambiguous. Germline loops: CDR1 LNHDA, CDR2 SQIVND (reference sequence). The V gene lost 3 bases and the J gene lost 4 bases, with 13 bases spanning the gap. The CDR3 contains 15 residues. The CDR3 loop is CASSISPRENQPQHF. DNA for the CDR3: TGTGCCAGTAGTATTAGTCCGAGGGAAAATCAGCCCCAGCATTTT. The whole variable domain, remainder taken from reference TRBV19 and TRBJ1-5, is DGGITQSPKYLFRKEGQNVTLSCEQNLNHDAMYWYRQDPGQGLRLIYYSQIVNDFQKGDIAEGYSVSREKKESFPLTVTSAQKNPTAFYLCASSISPRENQPQHFGDGTRLSIL.